Each of the 2 T cell receptor beta chains below was sequenced from the same sample in a study of blood T cells in healthy people across ages. A second PCR of roughly 7 to 11 cycles used a sample-barcoded 5' primer and a J-beta primer mix. Each CDR3 protein gets one entry after TCRdb re-called the 5' RACE reads with MiXCR. The data hold 600,000 to 1,000,000 distinct CDR3 sequences, with 55% to 75% observed a single time. The sequenced sample consisted of blood. Source of these receptors: a man between 25 and 39 years old in good health.

The chain is built from TRBV9 and TRBJ2-3; TRBD2 might be the D (5 bases). V lost 0 bases to trimming and J lost 6 bases, with 14 bases between them. CDR1 is SGDLS and CDR2 is YYNGEE in the germline V gene. This CDR3 has 15 residues. CDR3 in amino acids: CASSVDGITGDTQYF. DNA of the CDR3: TGTGCCAGCAGCGTAGACGGGATTACCGGGGATACGCAGTATTTT.

This clonotype was seen at least ten times. This chain links TRBV4-3 with TRBJ2-7; D unclear. This CDR3 region has 15 residues. V was trimmed by 0 bases and J by 0 bases, leaving 9 bases between them. Germline CDR1 LGHNA, CDR2 YSLEER. The CDR3 nucleotides read TGCGCCAGCAGCCAAGATCTAGGAAGCTCCTACGAGCAGTACTTC. It specifies CASSQDLGSSYEQYF.